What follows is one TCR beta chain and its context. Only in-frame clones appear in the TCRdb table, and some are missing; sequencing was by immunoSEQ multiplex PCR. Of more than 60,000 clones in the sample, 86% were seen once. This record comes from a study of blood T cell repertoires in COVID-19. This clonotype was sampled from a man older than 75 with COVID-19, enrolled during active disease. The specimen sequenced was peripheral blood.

Written as DNA, the CDR3 is TGTGCCAGCAGCCCTTCGGGCGGGCATGAAGCTTTCTTT. Translating it yields CASSPSGGHEAFF. J is TRBJ1-1 and V is TRBV3-1 (or the pseudogene TRBV3-2); D gene ambiguous. Germline lookup yields CDR1 LGHDT and CDR2 YNNKEL (reference sequence). Trimming stripped 4 bases from V and 7 bases from J, with 13 bases between. This CDR3 is 13 amino acids long.